Below, one T cell receptor (beta chain) is given with its context. Its antigen is unknown. No per-base quality is available; no much larger clone lies one base away. The library was produced with the immunoSEQ multiplex PCR assay. The multiplex PCR relied on a mix of 60 forward primers for TCR Vbeta segments and 13 reverse primers for TCR Jbeta segments. A multiplex PCR assay on genomic DNA amplified the CDR3 region of rearranged TCR beta genes. The amplified TCR beta libraries were sequenced on the Illumina HiSeq System as 87-base-pair reads. As for the authors' bioinformatics: Across the roughly 670 repertoires, a later analysis counted 75 million to 90 million unique TCR beta chains, 9 million to 14 million of which were shared by at least two donors. Raw reads were error-corrected and collapsed into unique sequences by a nearest-neighbor algorithm in which closely related sequences were merged to remove PCR and sequencing errors. V, D and J gene segments were assigned by aligning CDR3 sequences to IMGT reference sequences. For a sequence to be retained, at least a six-nucleotide match to both a V gene segment and a J gene segment was required. A rearrangement was called productive if the CDR3 had no stop codons and remained in frame with V and J, and every other rearrangement was called non-productive. Following IMGT convention, CDR3 was defined as the stretch from the second conserved V-encoded cysteine to the conserved J-encoded phenylalanine. In an earlier analysis of around 600 of the donors, sequences lacking an unambiguous match to a single V gene segment were excluded. In an earlier analysis of a few hundred of the donors, V segments were called functional above 56.7% productive rearrangements and were called segregating when the between-donor standard deviation exceeded 5%. A statistical classification framework was built to diagnose cytomegalovirus status from the catalog of TCR beta chain sequences. In a later analysis, V and J genes were assigned by comparing TCR nucleotide sequences against IMGT/GENE-DB human TR gene sequences. The TCRdist pipeline was used in a later analysis to assign CDR3 sequences and most-parsimonious VDJ recombination scenarios. In a later analysis, every TCR beta chain was defined by the combination of its CDR3 amino acid sequence and its V-gene family, and reads without a unique V-gene family were dropped. A later analysis removed several hundred highly shared, low-generation-probability nucleotide sequences to deal with suspected cross-contamination and a sequencing artifact. For each public chain, a later analysis derived a clonal expansion index from normalized ranks of inferred template counts within each repertoire. A later analysis computed generation probabilities with a VDJ recombination model fitted to out-of-frame rearrangements, and checked the results against IGoR. Hypergeometric tests were used in a later analysis to score TCR-TCR, TCR-HLA and TCR-CMV co-occurrence, with a repertoire-size bias correction applied to the TCR pairs. To estimate false discovery rates, a later analysis permuted the HLA or CMV assignments 20 times. A later analysis grouped co-occurring TCRs with DBSCAN, adding TCRdist sequence similarity when clustering within HLA-allele-positive subsets. For co-occurrence clustering, repertoires with fewer than 30,000 or more than 120,000 public chains were excluded, along with a handful of repertoires with anomalous nucleotide sharing. Drawn from immuneACCESS, this table holds only the in-frame rearrangements with V and J called that TCRdb kept. Clones are partly lost; checked studies trace under half to an unresolved V gene and leave the rest unexplained. V, J and clone size are those of that table, while D and trimming were read from the DNA. A total of 100,000 or so clones appear in this sample, over 70% of them only once. The ten largest clones add up to under 1.5% of the sample.

Measured from the cysteine to the phenylalanine, the CDR3 is 13 residues long. The CDR3 DNA has 39 bases and is translated from base 1. V is shortened by 5 bases, J by 1 base, and the region joining them spans 8 bases. The germline V gene sets CDR1 to MRHNA and CDR2 to SNTAGT. The cohort consisted of 600 to 700 healthy bone marrow donors. At the time of sampling, all cohort members were nominally healthy, though unrecorded immune exposures were likely present. The donor was CMV seronegative and belonged to the group of 352 seronegative cohort members. Each donor provided a peripheral blood sample, and peripheral blood mononuclear cells were used for TCR beta sequencing. Genomic DNA extraction from the blood cell samples was performed with the Qiagen DNeasy Blood Extraction Kit. The data were obtained in a study of cytomegalovirus exposure and HLA in healthy donors (dated by TCRdb to about 2017). A note on the overall study: An earlier analysis of some 550 of the donors reported about 250 Gb of sequence data and some 120 million unique TCR beta sequences from about 180 million T cells. Approximately 300 gigabases of sequencing data and approximately 91 million unique TCR sequences made up an early release that covered several hundred HLA-typed donors. The genetic ancestry cluster associated with self-reported Caucasian donors included over 65% of the 398 genotyped donors. The aim of the study was to test whether cataloging public T cell receptors could identify signatures of past pathogen exposure. The T cell repertoires of under 700 subjects were profiled by immunosequencing and related to cytomegalovirus serostatus. Besides the first cohort of some 670 subjects, a separate validation cohort made up of 120 different subjects was used. The study combined high-throughput TCR immunosequencing, statistical association of individual TCRs with disease status, and machine learning to predict cytomegalovirus infection status. A later analysis re-analyzed previously published TCR beta repertoires from about 730 donors and added high-resolution HLA genotyping to study TCR occurrence patterns. In the later analysis, no new phenotypic data were used to find candidate immune exposures; instead, reliance was placed on TCR beta sequences and their occurrence across donors. An earlier analysis of 587 of the donors used high-throughput TCR beta sequencing to judge whether each TCR beta V gene segment behaved as functional or pseudogenic. Donor age, sex, ethnicity and CMV serostatus were compiled together with the repertoire data. A later genetic analysis took genome-wide SNP genotypes for about three fifths of the 666 donors and used that subset as a discovery cohort. Every discovery cohort repertoire had been produced on one sequencing platform. HLA typing covered class I and class II loci at four-digit resolution. Typing coverage differed by locus: A, B, C, DRB1 and DQB1 were typed in about 629-640 donors, DQA1 in 500 to 550, DPA1 in around 610, and DPB1 in 472. Roughly 5 DR-DQ haplotypes were handled as single units for association and clustering, since linkage in the cohort was strong. Across about 380 genotyped donors of the cohort, an average of approximately 200,000 unique TCR beta nucleotide sequences per donor were sequenced, and roughly 20% of those sequences were non-productive.

Beyond this particular receptor, the publication reports: Most TCR sequences were observed very rarely across donors, whereas some public TCRs were present in many individuals. Linkage disequilibrium might explain the correlated functional status among segregating V segments, but an unknown experimental factor could not be excluded. The classifier was reported to diagnose cytomegalovirus status with high specificity and sensitivity in both the original cohort and the validation cohort. According to a later genetic analysis, donors in an Asian-associated ancestry cluster had fewer N-insertions in productive TCRs than the approximately 630-donor mean. Only TCR beta chains were sequenced in this cohort, and the absence of alpha or paired-chain data limited detectable features. Some IMGT-functional V segments, including TRBV6-2 and TRBV6-3, could not be told apart with the 87-base-pair reads, so those segments were excluded. Three of the identified cytomegalovirus-associated TCR beta chains were confirmed in vitro to be specific for cytomegalovirus antigens. Because some donors lacked HLA typing at each locus, the association tests relied only on the typed subset. Several of the top co-occurrence clusters appeared to be linked to parvovirus B19, influenza, CMV and Epstein-Barr virus, according to a later analysis. A further reported finding was that TCR beta sequences accurately predicted the HLA-A and HLA-B alleles for most subjects in the first cohort. The presence/absence analyses assumed that sequencing depth was roughly uniform across donors, and that assumption may not be true. The earlier analysis of 587 of the donors excluded over 15 rarely observed V segments, including chromosome 9 orphons, because counts were too low. A later genetic analysis associated a missense DCLRE1C variant with V-gene and J-gene trimming of TCR beta chains, and an independent cohort replicated the association. When HLA alleles, especially DR and DQ, strongly co-occurred, TCR associations were difficult to assign to individual alleles. In a later analysis, the rate of TCR association differed among HLA loci, with DRB1 alleles having the most associated TCRs and HLA-C alleles having the fewest. A later analysis found that HLA-associated TCR beta chains were more clonally expanded and had lower generation probabilities than equally common non-associated chains. Immune exposure information for the cohort was limited to CMV serostatus. According to a later analysis, most CMV-associated TCR beta chains appeared to be HLA-restricted, and the HLA associations seemed to be driven largely by CMV exposure. In an earlier analysis of around 500 of the donors, most TCR beta V segments appeared in productive rearrangements about 87% or about 30% of the time, broadly matching IMGT annotations. The study gave a list of more than 150 TCR beta chains associated with cytomegalovirus. Specific HLA alleles were associated with roughly 17,000 TCR beta sequences at a false discovery rate of 0.05 in a later analysis. The sequencing pipeline was judged likely to have produced a cluster of highly shared sequence variants as a technical artifact. It was suggested by the authors that the approach could potentially be generalized to other disease states and immunological phenotypes.

The receptor was derived from a man between 40 and 49 years old in good health and CMV-seronegative. The sample consisted of PBMCs. This chain joins TRBV6-4 to TRBJ1-1; TRBD1 is possibly the D segment (6 matching bases). The DNA reads TGTGCCAGCAGTCGGGACACGAACACTGAAGCTTTCTTT. This yields the protein CASSRDTNTEAFF.